The 29 T cell receptor beta chains given below trace back to one sample, sequenced in a study of human T cells and chemical hapten exposure (dated by TCRdb to the early 2020s). The library was made by RACE. The data were produced on a NextSeq 500. The raw public reads went through TCRdb reprocessing: fastp at Q25, MiXCR clone calling, in-frame beta chains kept. Rows with a matching CDR3 protein are joined into one entry that keeps the most common DNA and genes. This sample is represented by under 40,000 distinct CDR3 sequences; approximately 10% of them were singletons. The ten largest clonotypes hold 25% to 30% of the sample. Explained via the paper, the time point label denotes: pre-sensitization, week 0. The treatment or condition label for this specimen denotes: therapeutic diphenylcyclopropenone sensitization with weekly scalp DPC. Total RNA was extracted from unfractionated whole blood collected in Tempus Blood RNA tubes.

The sequenced sample was whole blood, obtained in connection with sensitization to the hapten diphenylcyclopropenone (DPC). Receptors originate from a man aged 45-60 years with alopecia areata. Some clones in this sample may be carry-over from other donors' samples.

V and J are TRBV10-3 and TRBJ1-2; TRBD1 agrees at 7 bases. This CDR3 has 14 residues. Germline CDR1 is ENHRY and CDR2 is SYGVKD. J gave up 7 bases and V 4 bases, and 9 bases lay outside the gene matches. The CDR3 DNA follows: TGTGCCATCAGTGTACAACAGGGGACGGGTGGCTACACCTTC. This gives the protein CAISVQQGTGGYTF.

This clonotype appeared a few times. The gene calls are TRBV5-1 and TRBJ2-7, with 8 bases lining up with TRBD2. The germline V gene has CDR1 SGHRS and CDR2 YFSETQ. V lost 0 bases, J lost 6 bases, and 17 bases stayed unmatched. The CDR3 runs to 18 residues. CDR3 residues: CASSLGPSGLGGLPEQYF. DNA of the CDR3: TGCGCCAGCAGCTTGGGGCCTAGCGGGCTGGGGGGTTTGCCCGAGCAGTACTTC. Full variable domain (missing parts from reference TRBV5-1 and TRBJ2-7): KAGVTQTPRYLIKTRGQQVTLSCSPISGHRSVSWYQQTPGQGLQFLFEYFSETQRNKGNFPGRFSGRQFSNSRSEMNVSTLELGDSALYLCASSLGPSGLGGLPEQYFGPGTRLTVT.

This clonotype was seen a few times. The chain recombines TRBV29-1 with TRBJ2-5; 10 bases agree with TRBD1. CDR1 is SQVTM, CDR2 ANQGSEA, per germline. V lost 7 bases, J lost 4 bases, and 6 bases stayed unmatched. The CDR3 spans 13 residues. Written as DNA, the CDR3 is TGCAGCGGCTTGGGACAGGGGTTAGAGACCCAGTACTTC. Its translation is CSGLGQGLETQYF.

This clonotype came up a few times. This chain uses TRBV4-2 with TRBJ1-4, with a weak D call TRBD1 (6 bases). This CDR3 comprises 15 residues. The V gene's germline CDR1 is LGHNA and CDR2 YNFKEQ. V was shortened by 0 bases and J by 8 bases, with 13 bases between the two germline ends. CDR3 DNA sequence: TGTGCCAGCAGCCAAGATCGCCAGGGGCGCGAAAAACTGTTTTTT. The encoded protein is CASSQDRQGREKLFF.

This clonotype has a count of ten or more. The rearrangement links TRBV6-2 or TRBV6-3 to TRBJ2-3; D gene uncertain. Germline V lookup: CDR1 MNHEY, CDR2 SVGEGT. This CDR3 is 12 amino acids long. The germline V and J ends were trimmed by 0 bases and 6 bases, with 4 bases remaining between them. CDR3 in amino acids: CASSYSKDTQYF. The CDR3 DNA follows: TGTGCCAGCAGTTACTCGAAGGATACGCAGTATTTT.

The table lists this clonotype with a few counts. The gene calls are TRBV6-5 and TRBJ1-3; maybe TRBD1 (6 bases). The CDR3 contains 18 residues. CDR1 is MNHEY, CDR2 SVGAGI, per germline. V lost 10 bases to trimming and J lost 2 bases, with 27 bases between them. CDR3 protein: CATYPLAGGGLAGNTIYF. The CDR3 nucleotides are TGTGCCACCTACCCGCTCGCGGGGGGCGGTCTGGCTGGAAACACCATATATTTT.

This clonotype was recorded at least ten times. The chain uses TRBV2 and TRBJ2-5, with D perhaps matching TRBD2 (5 bases). V lost 3 bases to trimming and J lost 6 bases, with 11 bases between them. The CDR3 runs to 13 residues. Per germline, CDR1 SNHLY and CDR2 FYNNEI. CDR3 amino acids: CASSEAGVQTQYF. For the CDR3, the DNA is TGTGCCAGCAGTGAGGCCGGGGTACAGACCCAGTACTTC.

The gene calls are TRBV2 and TRBJ1-1; possibly TRBD1 for D (5 bases). V gave up 2 bases and J gave up 8 bases, with 12 bases separating them. The CDR3 is made up of 13 amino acids. Germline assignment: CDR1 SNHLY and CDR2 FYNNEI. CDR3 nucleotide sequence: TGTGCCAGCAGTGAACGGGGCGACAGCGAAGCTTTCTTT. The encoded protein is CASSERGDSEAFF.

This clonotype showed up many times. V and J are TRBV29-1 and TRBJ2-7; TRBD2 matches at 12 bases. Germline-derived CDR1 and CDR2 are SQVTM and ANQGSEA. Trimming cost V 6 bases and J 1 base; bases outside gene matches: 4. The CDR3 is 14 residues long. DNA of the CDR3: TGCAGCGTAGGAGGACTAGCGGGATCCTACGAGCAGTACTTC. Translating it yields CSVGGLAGSYEQYF.

The chain carries TRBV6-2 or TRBV6-3 and TRBJ2-1, with D tentatively TRBD2 (6 bases). The CDR3 loop spans 13 amino acids. The germline gives CDR1 MNHEY, CDR2 SVGEGT. V was pared by 5 bases and J by 4 bases, with 9 bases between. This chain's CDR3 is CASSRGLYNEQFF. The DNA of the CDR3 is TGTGCCAGCAGTCGGGGACTTTACAATGAGCAGTTCTTC.

This clonotype has at least ten counts. The gene calls are TRBV29-1 and TRBJ2-2, with a possible D match to TRBD2 (5 bases). The CDR3 is made up of 13 amino acids. Germline assignment: CDR1 SQVTM and CDR2 ANQGSEA. Trimming stripped 4 bases from V and 4 bases from J, with 10 bases between. The DNA of the CDR3 is TGCAGCGTTGGAGGGAGTGGCACCGGGGAGCTGTTTTTT. It is translated as CSVGGSGTGELFF.

Relative to its sample, this clonotype is medium-sized (0.01 to 0.1%). The CDR3 DNA sequence: TGCAGTGCCGGGACAGGGGGCATTGGTGAGCAGTTCTTC. Translated: CSAGTGGIGEQFF. This chain uses TRBV29-1 with TRBJ2-1, with 12 bases lining up with TRBD1. This CDR3 is built from 13 residues. The V gene's germline CDR1 is SQVTM and CDR2 ANQGSEA.

This clonotype was seen repeatedly, ten times or more. The rearrangement links TRBV6-1 to TRBJ1-5; D not resolved. Per the germline V gene, CDR1 is MNHNS and CDR2 is SASEGT. Between the trimmed V and J ends, which lost 7 bases and 3 bases, there was a span of 7 bases. The CDR3 has 12 residues. The CDR3 region is CASTEINQPQHF. The CDR3 DNA reads TGTGCCAGCACCGAGATCAATCAGCCCCAGCATTTT.

This clonotype was detected only a few times. This chain connects TRBV7-3 to TRBJ2-3, with 14 bases aligning to TRBD2. Germline CDR1 is SGHTA and CDR2 is FQGTGA. The J segment lost 9 bases and the V segment lost 2 bases, leaving 7 bases of the junction unmatched. There are 16 residues in the CDR3. CDR3 sequence: CASSLAGTSGRGTQYF. The CDR3 DNA reads TGTGCCAGCAGCTTAGCCGGGACTAGCGGGAGAGGAACGCAGTATTTT. The whole variable domain, filled in from reference TRBV7-3 and TRBJ2-3, reads GAGVSQTPSNKVTEKGKYVELRCDPISGHTALYWYRQSLGQGPEFLIYFQGTGAADDSGLPNDRFFAVRPEGSVSTLKIQRTERGDSAVYLCASSLAGTSGRGTQYFGPGTRLTVL.

Of note for this clonotype: This sequence may be a read error, since a much larger clone differs from it by one base. The rearrangement uses TRBV18 and TRBJ2-7; 7 bases align to TRBD1. The CDR3 consists of 15 residues. V dropped 5 bases and J dropped 5; count of bases not matched to a gene: 12. In germline, CDR1 is KGHSH, CDR2 LQKENI. Written as DNA, the CDR3 is TGTGCCAGCTCATGGGACAGCCTCCCGGGAAACGAGCAGTACTTC. Protein: CASSWDSLPGNEQYF.

This clonotype was detected only once. The chain has TRBV29-1 and TRBJ2-7, with unresolved D. With 4 bases removed from V and 1 base from J, the gap between germline ends came to 8 bases. This CDR3 contains 12 residues. CDR1 SQVTM and CDR2 ANQGSEA come from the germline V gene. As DNA, the CDR3 is TGCAGCGTTGGTCGGGTTTCCTACGAGCAGTACTTC. It translates to CSVGRVSYEQYF.

This clonotype was detected many times. The chain links TRBV7-2 to TRBJ1-6; 8 positions agree with TRBD1. The V gene's germline CDR1 is SGHTA and CDR2 FQGNSA. The CDR3 loop spans 14 amino acids. J lost 9 bases, V lost 5 bases, and 6 bases had no gene match. The CDR3 here is CASSAGGVSSPLHF. The CDR3 nucleotides read TGTGCCAGCAGCGCAGGGGGCGTGAGTTCACCCCTCCACTTT. The full variable domain, rest sourced from reference TRBV7-2 and TRBJ1-6, is GAGVSQSPSNKVTEKGKDVELRCDPISGHTALYWYRQSLGQGLEFLIYFQGNSAPDKSGLPSDRFSAERTGGSVSTLTIQRTQQEDSAVYLCASSAGGVSSPLHFGNGTRLTVT.

This clonotype was seen ten or more times. The chain recombines TRBV27 with TRBJ2-1; D is ambiguous. The CDR3 loop spans 12 amino acids. CDR1 and CDR2 (germline): MNHEY, SMNVEV (reference sequence). With 6 bases removed from V and 8 bases from J, the gap between germline ends came to 11 bases. The CDR3 reads CASSRSLYEQFF. The DNA of the CDR3 is TGTGCCAGCAGCCGAAGTTTGTATGAGCAGTTCTTC.

Many counts were recorded for this clonotype. The rearrangement links TRBV9 to TRBJ2-5; weak D call: TRBD1 (6 bases). This CDR3 has 13 amino acids. Germline assignment: CDR1 SGDLS and CDR2 YYNGEE. With 4 bases removed from V and 4 bases from J, the gap between germline ends came to 11 bases. CDR3 sequence reads: CASSRTAGETQYF. DNA for the CDR3: TGTGCCAGCAGCCGGACAGCCGGAGAGACCCAGTACTTC.

In this sample, this clonotype turned up many times. The chain carries TRBV7-9 and TRBJ2-3, with 10 bases that match TRBD2. V was pared by 5 bases and J by 8 bases, with 13 bases of the junction left unmatched. The CDR3 is 16 residues long. From germline, CDR1 is SEHNR and CDR2 FQNEAQ (reference sequence). CDR3 sequence: CASSIQAGGPIGTQYF. CDR3 DNA: TGTGCCAGCAGCATTCAAGCGGGAGGGCCGATTGGTACGCAGTATTTT.

The rearrangement joins TRBV7-2 to TRBJ2-1; 13 nucleotides match TRBD2. Germline CDR1 SGHTA, CDR2 FQGNSA. The CDR3 sequence is 15 residues long. After removal of 5 bases from V and 5 bases from J, the junction contained 3 bases not matched to a gene. The CDR3 reads CASSQGLAGNNEQFF. The CDR3 DNA reads as TGTGCCAGCAGCCAGGGACTAGCGGGGAACAATGAGCAGTTCTTC.

This rearrangement joins TRBV7-8 to TRBJ2-3; 10 nucleotides line up with TRBD2. This CDR3 has 16 amino acids. V was clipped by 5 bases and J by 3 bases; unmatched bases: 8. Germline CDR1 and CDR2: SGHVS and FQNEAQ. The CDR3 nucleotides are TGTGCCAGCAGCCCCCTCGAGCGGGGGGGGACAGATACGCAGTATTTT. It is translated as CASSPLERGGTDTQYF. Combining the CDR3 with reference TRBV7-8 and TRBJ2-3 gives the whole variable domain GAGVSQSPRYKVAKRGQDVALRCDPISGHVSLFWYQQALGQGPEFLTYFQNEAQLDKSGLPSDRFFAERPEGSVSTLKIQRTQQEDSAVYLCASSPLERGGTDTQYFGPGTRLTVL.

This clonotype was picked up many times. The chain combines TRBV29-1 with TRBJ2-5; tentatively, D is TRBD1 (5 bases). There are 12 residues in the CDR3. Looked up from germline, CDR1 is SQVTM and CDR2 is ANQGSEA. The ends were cut back, 5 bases at V and 2 bases at J, with 9 bases in the middle. CDR3 protein: CSVRSGQETQYF. DNA for the CDR3: TGCAGCGTTCGTTCAGGGCAAGAGACCCAGTACTTC. The whole variable domain, remainder taken from reference TRBV29-1 and TRBJ2-5, is SAVISQKPSRDICQRGTSLTIQCQVDSQVTMMFWYRQQPGQSLTLIATANQGSEATYESGFVIDKFPISRPNLTFSTLTVSNMSPEDSSIYLCSVRSGQETQYFGPGTRLLVL.

The chain couples TRBV4-3 to TRBJ2-3; 7 bases are a match to TRBD1. Germline V CDR1 and CDR2: LGHNA, YSLEER. CDR3 length: 15 residues. J was trimmed by 3 bases and V by 4 bases; bases with no gene match: 7. In DNA form, the CDR3 reads TGCGCCAGCAGCCCAAACAGGGGTAGTACAGATACGCAGTATTTT. This sequence encodes CASSPNRGSTDTQYF.

The rearrangement uses TRBV10-3 and TRBJ2-7; 7 bases line up with TRBD1. The CDR3 has 14 amino acids. The V gene end was trimmed by 6 bases and the J gene end by 2 bases; junction bases not matched to a gene: 7. The germline CDR1 and CDR2 sequences are ENHRY and SYGVKD. The CDR3 here is CAISLDRAAYEQYF. The DNA for the CDR3 is TGTGCCATCAGCCTAGACAGGGCCGCCTACGAGCAGTACTTC.

A few counts support this clonotype. A much bigger clone sits one base away, suggesting this may be a read error. The rearrangement uses TRBV28 and TRBJ1-1, with D unresolved. V was trimmed by 6 bases and J by 3 bases, leaving 5 bases between them. Germline lookup yields CDR1 MDHEN and CDR2 SYDVKM. This CDR3 spans 11 amino acids. The CDR3 sequence is CASRLDTEAFF. DNA for the CDR3: TGTGCCAGCAGGCTGGACACTGAAGCTTTCTTT.

This clonotype was picked up many times. The CDR3 DNA sequence: TGTGCCAGCAGCTCTATAGCGGGAGGGTTGACCGGGGAGCTGTTTTTT. Translated: CASSSIAGGLTGELFF. The chain joins TRBV11-2 to TRBJ2-2, with 11 bases identical to TRBD2. From germline, CDR1 is SGHAT and CDR2 FQNNGV. This CDR3 comprises 16 residues. V shed 4 bases, J shed 5 bases, and the junction held 6 bases outside the gene matches.

This clonotype was seen many times. The chain couples TRBV28 to TRBJ2-5; D gene unclear. The CDR3 is 10 residues long. The ends were cut back, 11 bases at V and 3 bases at J, with 7 bases in the middle. CDR1 MDHEN and CDR2 SYDVKM come from the germline V gene. CDR3 sequence reads: CACGKETQYF. In nucleotides, the CDR3 is TGTGCCTGCGGAAAAGAGACCCAGTACTTC. Complete variable domain (other parts from reference TRBV28 and TRBJ2-5): DVKVTQSSRYLVKRTGEKVFLECVQDMDHENMFWYRQDPGLGLRLIYFSYDVKMKEKGDIPEGYSVSREKKERFSLILESASTNQTSMYLCACGKETQYFGPGTRLLVL.

This clonotype occurred many times. The rearrangement joins TRBV19 to TRBJ2-4; 9 bases are a match to TRBD1. J lost 4 bases, V lost 3 bases, and 7 bases had no gene match. The germline gives CDR1 LNHDA, CDR2 SQIVND (reference sequence). CDR3 length: 16 amino acids. The CDR3 DNA follows: TGTGCCAGTAGTATTGATTCCGGGACAGGGAAAAACATTCAGTACTTC. Translation: CASSIDSGTGKNIQYF.